This T cell receptor (beta chain) was captured in a study of human T cells and chemical hapten exposure. Study-level results: Significantly greater numbers of large CDR3 similarity clusters came from expanded TCRs than from controls.

As for time point: patch test 2, 6 weeks after DPC sensitization. Stated treatment: therapeutic diphenylcyclopropenone sensitization with weekly scalp DPC. This clonotype was observed a few times. The antigen is undetermined. In the original workflow: Samples contained a median of about 96,000 TCRs, with a range of about 20,000 to 750,000. Using its own MiXCR run on the RACE reads, TCRdb lists one record per CDR3 protein. It is TCRdb's table, rather than the study itself, that gives the V and J calls and clone size. This table has about 140,000 distinct CDR3 sequences, about an eighth appearing once. CDR3 length: 12 residues. Germline CDR1 and CDR2: LNHNV and YYDKDF (reference sequence). V was shortened by 0 bases and J by 5 bases, with 4 bases between the two germline ends.

This specimen consisted of whole blood, obtained in connection with sensitization to the hapten diphenylcyclopropenone (DPC). The rearrangement uses TRBV15 and TRBJ2-5; no firm D call. This sequence originates from a woman between 45 and 60 years old with alopecia areata. Some clones in this sample may be carry-over from other donors' samples. The DNA for the CDR3 is TGTGCCACCAGCAGAGACAAGGAGACCCAGTACTTC. As protein: CATSRDKETQYF.